Given below is one T cell receptor beta chain in context. The antigen is unknown. PCR primers comprised 60 Vbeta and 13 Jbeta primers. The method was immunoSEQ multiplex PCR; TCRdb's version includes in-frame clones alone and lacks a portion of them. The sample includes under 150,000 clones, 70% to 80% seen only once; the top ten take more than 2.5%. The donors were healthy bone marrow donors. The data stem from a study of cytomegalovirus exposure and HLA in healthy donors. Broader study findings: After further analysis at a later stage, 16,951 TCR beta sequences were associated with HLA alleles at 0.05 false discovery rate.

Germline CDR1 and CDR2: SGHRS and YFSETQ. This CDR3 spans 15 amino acids. Trimming at V came to 4 bases and at J to 2 bases, leaving 8 bases not matched to a gene. This rearrangement joins TRBV5-1 to TRBJ2-7, with 8 bases lining up with TRBD1. The sequence came from a woman in her sixties in good health and CMV-seropositive. The sequencing input was PBMCs. CDR3 nucleotides: TGCGCCAGCAGCACGCCCGGGACAGGAGCCTACGAGCAGTACTTC. Translating gives CASSTPGTGAYEQYF. Variable domain in full (rest from reference TRBV5-1 and TRBJ2-7): KAGVTQTPRYLIKTRGQQVTLSCSPISGHRSVSWYQQTPGQGLQFLFEYFSETQRNKGNFPGRFSGRQFSNSRSEMNVSTLELGDSALYLCASSTPGTGAYEQYFGPGTRLTVT.